This entry describes one TCR beta chain. Its antigen is not identified. The entry originates in a study of radiotherapy plus CTLA-4 blockade in lung cancer. General study findings and limits: Radiotherapy was combined with ipilimumab, and tumor-derived TCR clones then expanded in blood.

Clones were read by immunoSEQ multiplex PCR, and TCRdb kept only the in-frame ones, dropping some. The data contain 45,000 to 55,000 clones, roughly 76% of them singletons. Germline V gives CDR1 MNHEY, CDR2 SMNVEV (reference sequence). The CDR3 spans 14 residues. The V end was cut by 6 bases, the J end by 6 bases, with 15 bases between. The material was peripheral blood, obtained from a patient treated with radiotherapy plus ipilimumab. The rearrangement links TRBV27 to TRBJ2-1; D is unclear. This receptor was taken from a human donor with non-small cell lung cancer who had stable disease on radiotherapy plus ipilimumab. CDR3 DNA sequence: TGTGCCAGCAGCATAACTTGGAGAACCAATGAGCAGTTCTTC. This gives the protein CASSITWRTNEQFF.